A selection of T cell receptor beta chains follows, all from one sample in a study of shared clonotypes between healthy human individuals. Measured with immunoSEQ multiplex PCR; TCRdb has only the in-frame clones, and not every one. The table shows about 710,000 clones, with less than 80% occurring only once. The specimen sequenced was memory CD4+ T cells sorted from blood. Every receptor here comes from a woman aged 25 to 39 in good health. CDR3s include the opening cysteine and the closing phenylalanine or tryptophan. D genes are given only for firm matches. The size field is filled for only some rows; it gives once, few, many or a size class.

clone_size: NA
d_call: TRBD1
v_call: TRBV6-4
j_call: TRBJ1-5
cdr3_nt: TGTGCCAGCAGCGTGACAGGGATCGGGCAGCCCCAGCATTTT
cdr3_aa: CASSVTGIGQPQHF

clone_size: once
d_call: NA
v_call: TRBV5-1
j_call: TRBJ2-1
cdr3_nt: TGCGCCAGCAGCGGAGGCGGGAACTCCTACAATGAGCAGTTCTTC
cdr3_aa: CASSGGGNSYNEQFF

clone_size: NA
d_call: NA
v_call: TRBV4-2
j_call: TRBJ2-3
cdr3_nt: TGTGCCAGCAGCCAAGATCTAGCCGGGGATACGCAGTATTTT
cdr3_aa: CASSQDLAGDTQYF

clone_size: NA
d_call: NA
v_call: TRBV7-2
j_call: TRBJ1-1
cdr3_nt: TGTGCCAGCAGCTTCGGTCGGGGGAACACTGAAGCTTTCTTT
cdr3_aa: CASSFGRGNTEAFF

clone_size: NA
d_call: NA
v_call: TRBV7-8
j_call: TRBJ1-2
cdr3_nt: TGTGCCAGCAGCTCGAGACTCGTTATTTATTCTAACTATGGCTACACCTTC
cdr3_aa: CASSSRLVIYSNYGYTF

clone_size: NA
d_call: NA
v_call: TRBV6-5
j_call: TRBJ2-3
cdr3_nt: TGTGCCAGCAGTGGATCCACAGATACGCAGTATTTT
cdr3_aa: CASSGSTDTQYF

clone_size: NA
d_call: NA
v_call: TRBV5-1
j_call: TRBJ2-6
cdr3_nt: TGCGCCAGCAGCTTGGGTGGTAGTGGGGCCAACGTCCTGACTTTC
cdr3_aa: CASSLGGSGANVLTF

clone_size: NA
d_call: NA
v_call: TRBV7-8
j_call: TRBJ2-1
cdr3_nt: TGTGCCAGCAGCTTAGGGGGGACCGGGAGAGGCCACAATGAGCAGTTCTTC
cdr3_aa: CASSLGGTGRGHNEQFF

clone_size: NA
d_call: NA
v_call: TRBV6-6
j_call: TRBJ1-1
cdr3_nt: TGTGCCAGCAGACAAGGGGAGAACACTGAAGCTTTCTTT
cdr3_aa: CASRQGENTEAFF

clone_size: NA
d_call: NA
v_call: TRBV28
j_call: TRBJ2-3
cdr3_nt: TGTGCCAGCGCACCAGGGGACTTGACAGATACGCAGTATTTT
cdr3_aa: CASAPGDLTDTQYF

clone_size: NA
d_call: TRBD2
v_call: TRBV10-2
j_call: TRBJ2-1
cdr3_nt: TGCGCCAGCAGACCGGGACTAGCAAGCGGTGAGCAGTTCTTC
cdr3_aa: CASRPGLASGEQFF

clone_size: NA
d_call: NA
v_call: TRBV29-1
j_call: TRBJ1-1
cdr3_nt: TGCAGCGTTGAAGCGACTGTGAACACTGAAGCTTTCTTT
cdr3_aa: CSVEATVNTEAFF

clone_size: NA
d_call: TRBD1
v_call: TRBV7-9
j_call: TRBJ1-3
cdr3_nt: TGTGCCACCAGGGGGGAAGTAGTGGCTGGAAACACCATATATTTT
cdr3_aa: CATRGEVVAGNTIYF

clone_size: few
d_call: NA
v_call: TRBV7-9
j_call: TRBJ1-2
cdr3_nt: TGTGCCAGCAGCTTAGAGTTTCCTACCTATGGCTACACCTTC
cdr3_aa: CASSLEFPTYGYTF

clone_size: NA
d_call: NA
v_call: TRBV7-6
j_call: TRBJ2-3
cdr3_nt: TGTGCCAGCAGCATAGATCGGGATACGCAGTATTTT
cdr3_aa: CASSIDRDTQYF

clone_size: NA
d_call: TRBD2
v_call: TRBV11-2
j_call: TRBJ2-3
cdr3_nt: TGTGCCGTAGCGGGCTGGGGTACAGATACGCAGTATTTT
cdr3_aa: CAVAGWGTDTQYF

clone_size: NA
d_call: TRBD1
v_call: TRBV6-5
j_call: TRBJ2-2
cdr3_nt: TGTGCCAGCCGACAGCCCGGGACAGGGACCGGGGAGCTGTTTTTT
cdr3_aa: CASRQPGTGTGELFF

clone_size: NA
d_call: NA
v_call: TRBV18
j_call: TRBJ2-1
cdr3_nt: TGTGCCAGCTCACCACGGGGGAGTTCCTACAATGAGCAGTTCTTC
cdr3_aa: CASSPRGSSYNEQFF

clone_size: many
d_call: TRBD2
v_call: TRBV11-2
j_call: TRBJ2-1
cdr3_nt: TGTGCCAGCAGCTCCCGGACTAGCGGGAGGGCGGTAGGTGAGCAGTTCTTC
cdr3_aa: CASSSRTSGRAVGEQFF